This T cell receptor beta chain was recovered during a study of blood T cell repertoires in COVID-19. Participants, about 18 to 100 years old, spanned 24 US areas. The CDR3 loop spans 15 amino acids. Germline CDR1 is MDHEN and CDR2 is SYDVKM. The V and J ends lost 3 bases and 4 bases, in that order; junction bases with no gene match: 8. Study processing details: Amplified reference gene primers provided the basis for estimating nucleated cell counts. Libraries were prepared by immunoSEQ multiplex PCR; TCRdb keeps only in-frame clonotypes and omits some of them. The V and J calls and clone size were taken over from that table, and D and trimming were inferred from the DNA. Among a few hundred thousand clones listed, 75% to 90% were seen once.

The V and J genes are TRBV28 and TRBJ1-2; 7 bases match TRBD1. Sequencing was done on a sample of PBMCs or T cells enriched from blood (not recorded which). The clonotype comes from a man younger than 35 who had recovered from COVID-19. The CDR3 DNA follows: TGTGCCAGCAGTTTGAATCGGGGACAGTTCTATGGCTACACCTTC. This sequence encodes CASSLNRGQFYGYTF.